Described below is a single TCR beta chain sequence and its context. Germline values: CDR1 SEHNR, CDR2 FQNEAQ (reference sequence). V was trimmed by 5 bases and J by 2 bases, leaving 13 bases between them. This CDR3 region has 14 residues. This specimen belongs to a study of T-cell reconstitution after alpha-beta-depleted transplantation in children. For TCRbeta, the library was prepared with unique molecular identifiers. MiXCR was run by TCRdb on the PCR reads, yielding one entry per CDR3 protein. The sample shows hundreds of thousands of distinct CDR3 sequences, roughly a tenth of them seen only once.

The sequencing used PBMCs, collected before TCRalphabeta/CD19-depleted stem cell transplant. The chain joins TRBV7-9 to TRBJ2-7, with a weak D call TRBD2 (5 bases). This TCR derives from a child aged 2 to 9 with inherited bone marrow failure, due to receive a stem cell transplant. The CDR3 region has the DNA TGTGCCAGCAGCCGACCGGACGGGACCTACGAGCAGTACTTC. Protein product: CASSRPDGTYEQYF.